Below, one T cell receptor (beta chain) is given with its context. This specimen belongs to a study of naive CD8 T cells in extremely preterm neonates. Measured with immunoSEQ multiplex PCR; TCRdb has only the in-frame clones, and not every one. The sample has 4,000 to 5,000 clones, around 97% seen once; the top ten hold around 0.47%. V lost 4 bases, J lost 5 bases, and 15 bases stayed unmatched. Germline CDR1 and CDR2: LGHNA and YNFKEQ. The CDR3 consists of 17 residues. Elective cesarean births at 37-41 weeks, without labor or membrane rupture, supplied the cord blood. The clonotype comes from a newborn in good health. Specimen: naive CD8+ T cells from cord blood. The V call is TRBV4-2, the J call TRBJ2-7, with TRBD1 matching 9 bases. CDR3 coding DNA: TGTGCCAGCAGCCTAGACCGACTAAAAAGACAGGGGGACGAGCAGTACTTC. Translation: CASSLDRLKRQGDEQYF.